Sequencing of this T cell receptor (beta chain) was carried out in a study of identical twins. This clonotype was picked up a small number of times. Germline assignment: CDR1 SGDLS and CDR2 YYNGEE. The CDR3 runs to 16 residues. Trimming pared 2 bases from V and 1 base from J, leaving 14 bases between. TCRdb re-called the 5' RACE reads through MiXCR, storing one row per CDR3 protein. The table has approximately 220,000 distinct CDR3 sequences, roughly 9.4% seen once. Sequencing input: memory (CD45RO+) T cells sorted from blood. The receptor was derived from a woman aged 18 to 35 in good health. This chain uses TRBV9 with TRBJ2-3; D gene uncertain. The CDR3 loop reads CASSVDSQTRTDTQYF. The CDR3 DNA sequence: TGTGCCAGCAGCGTTGATAGCCAGACCCGCACAGATACGCAGTATTTT.